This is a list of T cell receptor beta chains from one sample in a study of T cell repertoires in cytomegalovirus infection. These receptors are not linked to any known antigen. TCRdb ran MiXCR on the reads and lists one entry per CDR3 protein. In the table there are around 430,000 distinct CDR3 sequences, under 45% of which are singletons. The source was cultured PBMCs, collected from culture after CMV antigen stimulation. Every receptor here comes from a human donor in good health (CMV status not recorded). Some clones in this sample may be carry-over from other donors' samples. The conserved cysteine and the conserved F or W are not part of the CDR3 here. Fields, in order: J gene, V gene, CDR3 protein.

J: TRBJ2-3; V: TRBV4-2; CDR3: ASSPPVGSGATVSTDTQY
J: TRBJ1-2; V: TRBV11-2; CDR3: ASSLGGGQGNGYT
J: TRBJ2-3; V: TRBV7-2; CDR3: ASSTGGTGMADTQY
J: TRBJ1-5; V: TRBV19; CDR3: ASSTGDRWASNQPQH
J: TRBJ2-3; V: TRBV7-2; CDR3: ASSFWAGQEVAQY
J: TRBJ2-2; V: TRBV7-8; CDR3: ASSLRVPGELF
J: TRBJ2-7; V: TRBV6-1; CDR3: ASSYDRGSYEQY
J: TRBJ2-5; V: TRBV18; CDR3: ASSPGRDQETQY
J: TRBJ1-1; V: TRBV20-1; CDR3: SARDYSMNTEAF
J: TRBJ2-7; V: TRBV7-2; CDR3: ASSLTGSFNEQY
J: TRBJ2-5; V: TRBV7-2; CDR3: ASSSPLGVAETQY
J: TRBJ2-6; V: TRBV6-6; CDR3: ASSYSRGGKFGANVLT
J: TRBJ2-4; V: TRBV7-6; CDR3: ASSPRVGSSKNIQY
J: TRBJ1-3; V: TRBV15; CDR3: ATSRDLKSSGNTIY
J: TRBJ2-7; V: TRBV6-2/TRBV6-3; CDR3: ASRRLAGAAEQY
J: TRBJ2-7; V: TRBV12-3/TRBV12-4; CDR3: ASSFGQGVEQY
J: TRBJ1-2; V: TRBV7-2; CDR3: ASSLGSGLSYGYT
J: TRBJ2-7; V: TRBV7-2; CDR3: ASSLTGGGYEQY
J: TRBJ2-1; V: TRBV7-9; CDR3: ASSSERYRGNEQF
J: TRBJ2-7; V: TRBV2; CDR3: ASTRDRDQLLYEQY
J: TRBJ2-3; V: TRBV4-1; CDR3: ASSQGLTDTDTQY
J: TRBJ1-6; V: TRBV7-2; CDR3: ASSLRPSSYNSPLH
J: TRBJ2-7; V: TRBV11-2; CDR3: ASSFPGTSRAYEQY
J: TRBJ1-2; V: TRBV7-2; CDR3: ASSLGQDYGYT
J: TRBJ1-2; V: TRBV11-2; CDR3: ASNRAPDRDYGYT
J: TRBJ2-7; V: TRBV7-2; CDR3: ASSFSGRGYEQY
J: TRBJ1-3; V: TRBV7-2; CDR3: ASSHGASGNTIY
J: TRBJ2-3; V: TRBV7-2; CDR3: ASSLRERAQY
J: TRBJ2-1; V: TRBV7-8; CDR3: ASRPPSVMGWSDNEQF
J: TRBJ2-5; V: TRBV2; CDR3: ASSWAGGLQETQY
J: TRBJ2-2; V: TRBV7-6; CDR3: ASSLRLAGVGELF
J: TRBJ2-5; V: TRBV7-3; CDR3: ASSFPPSETQY
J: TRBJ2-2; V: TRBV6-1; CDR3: ASSVGTVTELF
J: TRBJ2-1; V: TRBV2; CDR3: ASTVVSYNEQF
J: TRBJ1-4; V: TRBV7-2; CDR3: ASSFFGVEKLF
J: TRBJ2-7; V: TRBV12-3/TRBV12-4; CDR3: ASSWIRAREQY
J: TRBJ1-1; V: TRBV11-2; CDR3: ASSSSPGQGDTEAF
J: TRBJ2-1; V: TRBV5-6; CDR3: ASSNWTSGSSYNEQF
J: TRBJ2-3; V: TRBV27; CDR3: ASGRAVTDTQY
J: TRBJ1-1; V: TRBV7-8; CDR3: ASSSTTRATEAF
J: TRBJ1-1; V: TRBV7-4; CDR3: ARPTKRGAGTEAF
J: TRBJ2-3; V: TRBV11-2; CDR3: ASSWGDITDTQY
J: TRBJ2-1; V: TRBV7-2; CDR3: ASSFRAFNEQF
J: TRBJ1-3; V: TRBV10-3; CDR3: ATQESGNTIY
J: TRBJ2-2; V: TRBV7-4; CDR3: ASTINPGTSGSSTGELF
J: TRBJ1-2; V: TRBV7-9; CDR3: ASSSVAAYVRGGYT
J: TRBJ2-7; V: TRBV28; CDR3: ASSPGQSYEQY
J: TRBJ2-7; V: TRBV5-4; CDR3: ASSWAPASGTYEQY
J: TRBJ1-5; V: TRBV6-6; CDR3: ASSPPGPGNQPQH